This paragraph covers one T cell receptor (beta chain) sequence. Its antigen is still unknown. Next came a second PCR, run for roughly 6 to 11 cycles, which used a sample-barcoded 5' primer along with a J-beta primer mix. Every molecule of cDNA carried a tag from a template-switch adaptor with 12 random nucleotides. TCRdb called the 5' RACE reads again in MiXCR, with one record for every CDR3 protein. The sample includes around 750,000 distinct CDR3 sequences, roughly 50% seen only once; the top ten take around 41%. CDR3 length equals 18 residues. Germline loops: CDR1 PRHDT, CDR2 FYEKMQ (reference sequence). The V end was cut by 3 bases, the J end by 0 bases, with 20 bases between. The sample originates from a study of blood T cells in healthy people across ages. Study-level results: Per million T cells, the diversity of TCR beta decreased roughly linearly as age advanced. Long-lived and aged donors differed, with more naive CD4+ cells and higher diversity in the long-lived. Estimates drawn from one million T cells were deemed to understate diversity.

Sequencing used blood. The rearrangement uses TRBV13 and TRBJ1-1; D perhaps matches TRBD1 (6 bases). The TCR comes from an elderly man in good health. CDR3 nucleotide sequence: TGTGCCAGCAGCTTTGGACAGAGTCGGCTGATCGTGAACACTGAAGCTTTCTTT. Translating gives CASSFGQSRLIVNTEAFF. Supplemented by reference TRBV13 and TRBJ1-1, the full variable domain reads AAGVIQSPRHLIKEKRETATLKCYPIPRHDTVYWYQQGPGQDPQFLISFYEKMQSDKGSIPDRFSAQQFSDYHSELNMSSLELGDSALYFCASSFGQSRLIVNTEAFFGQGTRLTVV.